This TCR beta chain was found in a study of OX40 agonist ivuxolimab in advanced cancers. Some clones are missing from TCRdb's copy, which holds only in-frame ones; the method was immunoSEQ multiplex PCR. The sample consists of over 75,000 clones, 92% of them appearing once. The study's findings and limits: Relative to CD4+, CD8+ T cells held more expanded clones on average. Some patients who did not respond also had low normalized T-cell clonal expansion.

The CDR3 consists of 16 residues. V lost 1 base to trimming and J lost 0 bases, with 11 bases between them. Germline CDR1 and CDR2: MDHEN and SYDVKM. Concerning this clone: The target antigen is unknown.

This TCR derives from an adult with an advanced solid tumor such as melanoma, head and neck, liver or kidney cancer. This material consisted of CD4+ or CD8+ T cells sorted from blood, taken in a trial of the OX40 agonist ivuxolimab. The chain joins TRBV28 to TRBJ2-3, with D unclear. CDR3 sequence reads: CASSLFGGKSTDTQYF. The CDR3 region has the DNA TGTGCCAGCAGTTTATTCGGCGGAAAGAGCACAGATACGCAGTATTTT.